Only a few counts were recorded for the clone carrying this T cell receptor (beta chain). This specimen belongs to a study of beta chain features in type 1 diabetes. A single heparinised draw of approximately 0.11 L on average was taken per donor. V lost 5 bases, J lost 2 bases, and 13 bases lay in between. CDR3 length: 14 residues. In germline, CDR1 is SGHTA, CDR2 FQGNSA. As every portion of the isolated RNA was reverse transcribed, the sequencing read expressed TCRB transcripts. About 3.57 million reads, on average, came from each naive, central memory and regulatory T cell sample. Clones were sequenced by immunoSEQ multiplex PCR, and TCRdb holds only the in-frame ones, with some missing. The data hold some 150,000 clones, with 40% to 60% observed a single time.

Sequenced: Tregs from blood. This TCR derives from a man between 18 and 35 years old in good health. V usage is TRBV7-2 and J usage is TRBJ2-7; tentatively, D is TRBD1 (5 bases). DNA of the CDR3: TGTGCCAGCAGCCCCCGACAGACGACCTACGAGCAGTACTTC. Its protein is CASSPRQTTYEQYF.